The 9 T cell receptor beta chains reported below all come from one sample, sequenced in a study of cytomegalovirus exposure and HLA in healthy donors. With 60 Vbeta and 13 Jbeta primers, the PCR was carried out. The repertoire was sequenced with immunoSEQ multiplex PCR; TCRdb's copy has only in-frame clones and lacks some. The sample comprises about 76,000 clones, approximately 80% of which are singletons, and under 2% rests with the top ten. Sequenced material: PBMCs. The origin of the receptors is a woman aged 25-40 years in good health and CMV-seronegative.

By frequency in the sample, this clone is medium-sized. In nucleotides, the CDR3 is TGTGCCAGCAGTGAAGATCACGGGGGGGCCTACGAGCAGTACTTC. It is translated as CASSEDHGGAYEQYF. This chain links TRBV6-1 with TRBJ2-7; 8 bases fit TRBD2. From germline, CDR1 is MNHNS and CDR2 SASEGT. The CDR3 totals 15 residues. Trimming took 1 base from V and 2 from J; bases not matched to a gene: 4.

V and J are TRBV7-9 and TRBJ2-3, with 8 nucleotides matching TRBD2. CDR1 is SEHNR and CDR2 is FQNEAQ in the germline V gene (reference sequence). V dropped 5 bases and J dropped 0; count of bases not matched to a gene: 7. CDR3 size: 16 residues. CDR3 sequence: CASSLGASGSTDTQYF. DNA of the CDR3: TGTGCCAGCAGCCTCGGCGCTAGCGGGAGCACAGATACGCAGTATTTT.

The gene calls are TRBV6-1 and TRBJ2-5, with 9 bases aligning to TRBD2. Germline CDR1 MNHNS, CDR2 SASEGT. The CDR3 totals 15 residues. V lost 0 bases, J lost 4 bases, and 3 bases stayed unmatched. The CDR3 is CASSEAAGGPETQYF. The CDR3 DNA sequence: TGTGCCAGCAGTGAAGCGGCGGGAGGGCCAGAGACCCAGTACTTC.

This chain uses TRBV5-5 with TRBJ2-5; D perhaps matches TRBD2 (5 bases). V was cut by 2 bases and J by 5 bases, with 7 bases left in between. From germline, CDR1 is SGHKS and CDR2 YYEKEE (reference sequence). This CDR3 comprises 12 residues. The CDR3 region is CASSFWRETQYF. The CDR3 coding sequence is TGTGCCAGCAGCTTTTGGAGGGAGACCCAGTACTTC.

The chain uses TRBV6-5 and TRBJ1-1; 7 nucleotides agree with TRBD1. The V gene's germline CDR1 is MNHEY and CDR2 SVGAGI. The CDR3 is 14 residues long. The junction had 8 bases not matched to a gene; V was cut back by 6 bases and J by 4 bases. The CDR3 is CASRPDRVLTEAFF. The CDR3 bases are TGTGCCAGCAGACCCGACAGGGTGCTCACTGAAGCTTTCTTT.

The chain joins TRBV7-9 to TRBJ2-1; TRBD2 agrees at 7 bases. CDR3 length equals 17 residues. Germline-derived CDR1 and CDR2 are SEHNR and FQNEAQ (reference sequence). J was trimmed by 0 bases and V by 6 bases; bases with no gene match: 11. The CDR3 nucleotides are TGTGCCAGCAGGAGTAGCGGGTCTTACTACTCCTACAATGAGCAGTTCTTC. Translation gives CASRSSGSYYSYNEQFF.

This sequence joins TRBV28 and TRBJ2-6; 10 nucleotides line up with TRBD1. The trim removed 3 bases at V and 2 bases at J, leaving 1 base unmatched. The CDR3 has 16 amino acids. The germline gives CDR1 MDHEN, CDR2 SYDVKM. The CDR3 here is CASSLTGGAGANVLTF. In nucleotides, the CDR3 is TGTGCCAGCAGTTTGACAGGGGGCGCTGGGGCCAACGTCCTGACTTTC.

Only a few counts were recorded for this clone. The chain has TRBV6-5 and TRBJ1-5, with 7 bases lining up with TRBD1. CDR3 length: 14 amino acids. Germline V gene data show CDR1 as MNHEY and CDR2 as SVGAGI. V was clipped by 6 bases and J by 2 bases; unmatched bases: 4. The CDR3, as DNA: TGTGCCAGCAGGAACAGGGGTGGCAATCAGCCCCAGCATTTT. Residues: CASRNRGGNQPQHF.

This clone was seen only a few times. The chain couples TRBV4-1 to TRBJ2-3, with D tentatively TRBD1 (5 bases). Trimming left V 0 bases short and J 3 bases short, with 10 bases between. The CDR3 is made up of 15 amino acids. The germline gives CDR1 MGHRA, CDR2 YSYEKL. For the CDR3, the DNA is TGCGCCAGCAGCCAAGATGGGGCCCAAACAGATACGCAGTATTTT. Amino acid sequence: CASSQDGAQTDTQYF.